These 25 T cell receptor beta chains originate from one sample sequenced in a study of vaccination and CD4 T cells after COVID-19. Their specific antigens are unknown. Treatment defined: roughly ten-day PBMC culture with coronavirus spike peptide pools or control peptides (ViraFEST assay). The assay that was used to sequence DNA from cultured CD4+ T cells was the Oncomine TCR Beta short-read assay. TCRdb reprocessed the PCR reads with MiXCR, giving one entry per CDR3 protein. The data contain about 4,400 distinct CDR3 sequences, 30% to 40% of them singletons. The material was CD4+ T cells from blood, cultured in vitro, obtained after SARS-CoV-2 vaccination. The receptors stem from a human donor who had recovered from COVID-19.

The CDR3 sequence: CASSLQDTTGELFF. The CDR3 DNA is TGTGCCAGCAGCTTACAAGACACCACCGGGGAGCTGTTTTTT. This chain links TRBV11-2 with TRBJ2-2; no firm D call. The CDR3 is made up of 14 amino acids. Germline V gene lookup returns CDR1 SGHAT and CDR2 FQNNGV. V lost 2 bases, J lost 4 bases, and 8 bases lay in between.

This chain links TRBV11-2 with TRBJ1-5, with a weak D call TRBD1 (5 bases). V was clipped by 5 bases and J by 1 base, with 9 bases between them. The germline gives CDR1 SGHAT, CDR2 FQNNGV. This CDR3 contains 14 residues. CDR3 protein: CASSERGSNQPQHF. CDR3 sequence (DNA): TGTGCCAGCAGCGAGCGGGGGAGCAATCAGCCCCAGCATTTT.

The gene calls are TRBV10-3 and TRBJ2-5, with TRBD2 matching over 9 bases. The CDR3 runs to 17 residues. V trimming: 1 base; J trimming: 2 bases; junction bases outside the gene matches: 8. From germline, CDR1 is ENHRY and CDR2 SYGVKD. The CDR3: CAISELGSGSEQETQYF. The DNA of the CDR3 is TGTGCCATCAGTGAGTTGGGTAGCGGGAGCGAACAAGAGACCCAGTACTTC.

The chain joins TRBV7-9 to TRBJ1-6; TRBD1 might be the D (5 bases). Germline lookup yields CDR1 SEHNR and CDR2 FQNEAQ (reference sequence). Trimming pared 7 bases from V and 4 bases from J, leaving 8 bases between. This CDR3 region has 13 residues. The CDR3 DNA is TGTGCCAGCAACGGACATTATAATTCACCCCTCCACTTT. The encoded protein is CASNGHYNSPLHF.

This sequence joins TRBV20-1 and TRBJ1-5, with TRBD1 as a possible D gene (5 bases). The CDR3 extends over 14 amino acids. CDR1 is DFQATT and CDR2 is SNEGSKA in the germline V gene (reference sequence). The V end was cut by 5 bases, the J end by 2 bases, with 13 bases between. The CDR3 reads CSAFRDSGNQPQHF. For the CDR3, the DNA is TGCAGTGCTTTCCGGGACTCGGGCAATCAGCCCCAGCATTTT.

This chain links TRBV7-2 with TRBJ1-2; possible D gene TRBD1, 5 bases. Germline lookup yields CDR1 SGHTA and CDR2 FQGNSA. The V gene lost 5 bases and the J gene lost 3 bases, with 13 bases spanning the gap. CDR3 length equals 14 residues. CDR3 sequence (DNA): TGTGCCAGCAGCCCAGGGCGGGCGTACTATGGCTACACCTTC. It specifies CASSPGRAYYGYTF. The full variable domain, in which reference TRBV7-2 and TRBJ1-2 provide the parts outside the CDR3, is GAGVSQSPSNKVTEKGKDVELRCDPISGHTALYWYRQSLGQGLEFLIYFQGNSAPDKSGLPSDRFSAERTGGSVSTLTIQRTQQEDSAVYLCASSPGRAYYGYTFGSGTRLTVV.

The chain carries TRBV10-3 and TRBJ1-1; D not certain. Trimming removed 5 bases from V and 1 base from J, with 11 bases in between. Germline V CDR1 and CDR2: ENHRY, SYGVKD. The CDR3 consists of 14 residues. The CDR3 spells CAISKARENTEAFF. As DNA, the CDR3 is TGTGCCATCAGTAAAGCGAGGGAGAACACTGAAGCTTTCTTT.

The chain employs TRBV18 and TRBJ2-1, with TRBD2 matching over 11 bases. Per the germline V gene, CDR1 is KGHSH and CDR2 is LQKENI. V shed 6 bases and J 4 bases; nucleotides not matched to a gene: 8. The CDR3 totals 16 residues. In DNA, the CDR3 is TGTGCCAGCTCCGCCCTAGCGGGAGGTGCGTACAATGAGCAGTTCTTC. The encoded protein is CASSALAGGAYNEQFF.

This clonotype was seen only once. The chain recombines TRBV19 with TRBJ1-5; no firm D call. The CDR3 extends over 13 amino acids. Trimming cost V 7 bases and J 6 bases, with 13 bases left between them. The germline V gene encodes CDR1 LNHDA and CDR2 SQIVND (reference sequence). The CDR3 nucleotides read TGTGCCAGTACCCGGGTCCCAAGTCAGCCCCAGCATTTT. Its translation: CASTRVPSQPQHF.

The table lists this clonotype with a few counts. This sequence joins TRBV6-2 or TRBV6-3 and TRBJ2-5; possible D gene TRBD1, 5 bases. The germline CDR1 and CDR2 sequences are MNHEY and SVGEGT. V gave up 7 bases and J gave up 5 bases, with 17 bases separating them. CDR3 length: 14 amino acids. CDR3 in amino acids: CASNSPGKGETQYF. CDR3 in DNA: TGTGCCAGCAATTCTCCAGGGAAAGGGGAGACCCAGTACTTC.

The chain carries TRBV6-1 and TRBJ2-5; TRBD1 matches at 7 bases. V lost 4 bases to trimming and J lost 2 bases; unmatched junction nucleotides: 4. Germline V gene data show CDR1 as MNHNS and CDR2 as SASEGT. The CDR3 contains 14 residues. The CDR3 sequence: CASSAPGQQETQYF. The CDR3 DNA reads TGTGCCAGCAGTGCGCCGGGACAGCAAGAGACCCAGTACTTC.

This clonotype came up a few times. The chain has TRBV20-1 and TRBJ1-5; no firm D call. The V gene's germline CDR1 is DFQATT and CDR2 SNEGSKA (reference sequence). The CDR3 runs to 16 residues. Trimming cost V 3 bases and J 0 bases, with 15 bases left between them. The CDR3 nucleotides are TGCAGTGCTAGCCCCCCCTCCCAGCATAGCAATCAGCCCCAGCATTTT. Its translation is CSASPPSQHSNQPQHF.

The V gene is TRBV5-6, the J gene TRBJ2-5; no clear D gene. This CDR3 spans 14 amino acids. Trimming removed 0 bases at V and 5 bases at J, with 11 bases between. The germline V gene has CDR1 SGHDT and CDR2 YYEEEE. The CDR3 sequence: CASSLGLLGETQYF. For the CDR3, the DNA is TGTGCCAGCAGCTTGGGGCTACTCGGGGAGACCCAGTACTTC.

V gene TRBV12-3 or TRBV12-4 combines with J gene TRBJ1-1; D remains unclear. The CDR3 is 13 residues long. Deletions cut 4 bases from V and 0 bases from J, with 6 bases between. The CDR3 spells CASSSTMNTEAFF. Written as DNA, the CDR3 is TGTGCCAGCAGTTCGACAATGAACACTGAAGCTTTCTTT.

Only a few counts were recorded for this clonotype. The CDR3 here is CASSGTGNSPLHF. The CDR3 nucleotides read TGCGCCAGCAGTGGGACAGGGAATTCACCCCTCCACTTT. The V and J genes are TRBV10-1 and TRBJ1-6, with TRBD1 identical over 8 bases. V shed 4 bases and J 7 bases; nucleotides not matched to a gene: 0. The V gene's germline CDR1 is WNHNN and CDR2 SYGVQD (reference sequence). This CDR3 has 13 residues.

In its sample, this clonotype is large. The V gene is TRBV5-1, the J gene TRBJ2-2; no firm D call. The CDR3 has 15 residues. Trimming left V 4 bases short and J 4 bases short, with 14 bases between. CDR1 is SGHRS, CDR2 YFSETQ, per germline. CDR3: CASSVETQITGELFF. DNA for the CDR3: TGCGCCAGCAGCGTGGAGACACAGATCACCGGGGAGCTGTTTTTT.

By share of the sample, this clonotype is medium-sized. The chain joins TRBV29-1 to TRBJ1-2, with 11 bases matching TRBD1. The CDR3 length is 15 residues. Germline CDR1 is SQVTM and CDR2 is ANQGSEA. The J segment lost 1 base and the V segment lost 7 bases, leaving 8 bases of the junction unmatched. CDR3 nucleotides: TGCAGCGCCTCCACCGGGACAGGGGGTAACTATGGCTACACCTTC. This translates into CSASTGTGGNYGYTF. The variable domain in full, with the rest retrieved from reference TRBV29-1 and TRBJ1-2, is SAVISQKPSRDICQRGTSLTIQCQVDSQVTMMFWYRQQPGQSLTLIATANQGSEATYESGFVIDKFPISRPNLTFSTLTVSNMSPEDSSIYLCSASTGTGGNYGYTFGSGTRLTVV.

V and J are TRBV10-3 and TRBJ2-5; 7 nucleotides match TRBD2. CDR1 and CDR2 from the germline V gene are ENHRY and SYGVKD. Trimming took 2 bases from V and 4 from J; bases not matched to a gene: 1. The CDR3 runs to 13 residues. This CDR3 is CAISEAGVETQYF. CDR3 bases: TGTGCCATCAGTGAGGCGGGGGTAGAGACCCAGTACTTC.

V gene TRBV12-3 or TRBV12-4 combines with J gene TRBJ1-1, with D possibly matching TRBD1 (6 bases). CDR3 length equals 14 residues. The V end was cut by 4 bases, the J end by 5 bases, with 14 bases between. The CDR3 bases are TGTGCCAGCAGTTGGACAGCCGGGGGAACTGAAGCTTTCTTT. It translates to CASSWTAGGTEAFF.

The chain links TRBV5-5 to TRBJ2-5; D not resolved. With 0 bases removed from V and 4 bases from J, the gap between germline ends came to 4 bases. CDR1 and CDR2 from the germline V gene are SGHKS and YYEKEE (reference sequence). The CDR3 sequence is 12 residues long. As DNA, the CDR3 is TGTGCCAGCAGCTTGGTGGGAGAGACCCAGTACTTC. Translation: CASSLVGETQYF. The entire variable domain, with the rest obtained from reference TRBV5-5 and TRBJ2-5, is as follows: DAGVTQSPTHLIKTRGQQVTLRCSPISGHKSVSWYQQVLGQGPQFIFQYYEKEERGRGNFPDRFSARQFPNYSSELNVNALLLGDSALYLCASSLVGETQYFGPGTRLLVL.

This clonotype has a handful of counts. The chain uses TRBV5-4 and TRBJ1-5, with D tentatively TRBD1 (5 bases). The CDR3 has 14 residues. The V gene lost 3 bases and the J gene lost 2 bases, with 9 bases spanning the gap. Per germline, CDR1 SGHNT and CDR2 YYREEE (reference sequence). The CDR3 here is CASSYGGGNQPQHF. Written as DNA, the CDR3 is TGTGCCAGCAGCTACGGGGGGGGCAATCAGCCCCAGCATTTT. Full variable domain (rest looked up from reference TRBV5-4 and TRBJ1-5): ETGVTQSPTHLIKTRGQQVTLRCSSQSGHNTVSWYQQALGQGPQFIFQYYREEENGRGNFPPRFSGLQFPNYSSELNVNALELDDSALYLCASSYGGGNQPQHFGDGTRLSIL.

The chain couples TRBV18 to TRBJ2-7; D call uncertain. The CDR3 totals 15 residues. Trimming stripped 2 bases from V and 0 bases from J, with 11 bases between. Germline CDR1 reads KGHSH; CDR2 reads LQKENI. CDR3 residues: CASSPIRRASYEQYF. The CDR3 DNA sequence: TGTGCCAGCTCACCAATAAGACGGGCCTCCTACGAGCAGTACTTC.

The gene calls are TRBV7-8 and TRBJ2-7; tentative D call: TRBD2 (6 bases). The germline CDR1 and CDR2 sequences are SGHVS and FQNEAQ. Between the trimmed V and J ends, which lost 5 bases and 5 bases, there was a span of 22 bases. The CDR3 has 16 residues. The DNA for the CDR3 is TGTGCCAGCAGCCCGCACTCTGCGGGGCCCACGGACGAGCAGTACTTC. Amino acids: CASSPHSAGPTDEQYF.

CDR3 sequence reads: CASSSPVSQETQYF. In nucleotides, the CDR3 is TGCGCCAGCAGCTCCCCGGTGAGTCAAGAGACCCAGTACTTC. The rearrangement links TRBV5-1 to TRBJ2-5; no reliable D call. Trimming took 3 bases from V and 2 from J, leaving 11 bases between them. Germline lookup yields CDR1 SGHRS and CDR2 YFSETQ. CDR3 length equals 14 residues.

This clonotype was seen a few times. The V gene is TRBV2, the J gene TRBJ2-7, with 7 bases lining up with TRBD2. V dropped 6 bases and J dropped 1; count of bases not matched to a gene: 9. The germline gives CDR1 SNHLY, CDR2 FYNNEI. The CDR3 covers 15 residues. The CDR3 coding sequence is TGTGCCAGCAGGGAAAGCGGGGCTGTTTCCTACGAGCAGTACTTC. Translating gives CASRESGAVSYEQYF.